The 26 T cell receptor beta chains below were found in one sample sequenced in a study of T cell repertoires in cytomegalovirus infection. MiXCR, run by TCRdb on the reads, gives a single entry per CDR3 protein. This table has roughly 920,000 distinct CDR3 sequences, roughly 31% appearing once. These TCRs' antigens remain unknown. Sequenced material: cultured CD8+ T cells from PBMCs, taken from culture after CMV antigen stimulation. Every receptor here comes from a human donor in good health (CMV status not recorded). Some clones in this sample may be carry-over from other donors' samples.

The chain uses TRBV29-1 and TRBJ1-4; maybe TRBD1 (5 bases). Between the trimmed V and J ends, which lost 6 bases and 6 bases, there was a span of 14 bases. In germline, CDR1 is SQVTM, CDR2 ANQGSEA. This CDR3 has 13 residues. Here the CDR3 reads CSVVGTMDEKLFF. In nucleotides, the CDR3 is TGCAGCGTGGTCGGGACTATGGATGAAAAACTGTTTTTT.

On this clonotype: Just one base apart from a much larger clone, this may be a read error. CDR3 sequence: CVSSLEGGALMETQYF. CDR3 bases: TGTGTCAGCAGCTTAGAGGGGGGAGCTTTAATGGAGACCCAGTACTTC. The chain has TRBV7-9 and TRBJ2-5; D may match TRBD1 or TRBD2 (6 bases each). The CDR3 length is 16 residues. The germline V gene has CDR1 SEHNR and CDR2 FQNEAQ (reference sequence).

V usage is TRBV6-1 and J usage is TRBJ2-7, with a tentative D call TRBD2 (6 bases). The CDR3 sequence is 14 residues long. Germline CDR1 reads MNHNS; CDR2 reads SASEGT. Trimming took 0 bases from V and 3 from J, leaving 9 bases between them. The CDR3 DNA reads TGTGCCAGCAGTGAAGCGCCCGGGAGCTACGAGCAGTACTTC. This translates into CASSEAPGSYEQYF.

CDR3 in DNA: TGTGCCAGCAGTTTACCGGGACAACGCTCACCCCTCCACTTT. Translation gives CASSLPGQRSPLHF. The chain recombines TRBV27 with TRBJ1-6, with D tentatively TRBD1 (6 bases). The V gene's germline CDR1 is MNHEY and CDR2 SMNVEV (reference sequence). V gave up 2 bases and J gave up 10 bases, with 12 bases separating them. The CDR3 runs 14 residues.

The V and J genes are TRBV19 and TRBJ2-1; TRBD2 is a possible D gene (6 bases). The CDR3 has 13 amino acids. Germline V lookup: CDR1 LNHDA, CDR2 SQIVND (reference sequence). V lost 5 bases, J lost 12 bases, and 17 bases lay in between. The CDR3 DNA sequence: TGTGCCAGTAGTTCTTCACCGGGACTGATGCAGTTCTTC. This codes for CASSSSPGLMQFF.

CDR3 coding DNA: TGTGCCAGCAGTAAGGGGAGGCACGAGCAGTACTTC. This codes for CASSKGRHEQYF. The chain employs TRBV12-3 or TRBV12-4 and TRBJ2-7; TRBD2 might be the D (6 bases). The CDR3 covers 12 residues. Trimming stripped 5 bases from V and 5 bases from J, with 10 bases between.

This sequence joins TRBV3-1 and TRBJ2-5; 9 bases map to TRBD1. J was trimmed by 4 bases and V by 4 bases; bases with no gene match: 7. The CDR3 totals 15 residues. Germline V CDR1 and CDR2: LGHDT, YNNKEL (reference sequence). The CDR3 sequence: CASSPTGGRGETQYF. The CDR3 DNA follows: TGTGCCAGCAGCCCCACAGGGGGCAGGGGAGAGACCCAGTACTTC.

This clonotype has a handful of counts. The chain uses TRBV7-6 and TRBJ2-3; a weak D match, TRBD1 (5 bases). CDR1 SGHVS and CDR2 FNYEAQ come from the germline V gene. CDR3 length equals 15 residues. V dropped 1 base and J dropped 3 bases, with 11 bases sitting between them. CDR3 in amino acids: CASSLGAGLTDTQYF. Written as DNA, the CDR3 is TGTGCCAGCAGCTTAGGTGCAGGGTTAACAGATACGCAGTATTTT. The whole variable domain, remainder taken from reference TRBV7-6 and TRBJ2-3, is GAGVSQSPRYKVTKRGQDVALRCDPISGHVSLYWYRQALGQGPEFLTYFNYEAQQDKSGLPNDRFSAERPEGSISTLTIQRTEQRDSAMYRCASSLGAGLTDTQYFGPGTRLTVL.

This clonotype was counted only a few times. The chain joins TRBV18 to TRBJ2-7; a weak D match, TRBD2 (5 bases). Germline V CDR1 and CDR2: KGHSH, LQKENI. The ends were cut back, 5 bases at V and 7 bases at J, with 18 bases in the middle. The CDR3 totals 14 residues. The DNA for the CDR3 is TGTGCCAGCTCAGATCGGGGTTCCGTGGGGGAGCAGTACGTC. Translating gives CASSDRGSVGEQYV.

The chain is built from TRBV12-5 and TRBJ2-1; D possibly corresponds to TRBD1 (6 bases). Per germline, CDR1 LGHNT and CDR2 FRNRAP. V lost 5 bases and J lost 8, with 10 bases in between. The CDR3 has 12 amino acids. DNA of the CDR3: TGTGCTAGTGGTGCACAGGGCCATGAGCAGTTCTTC. It codes for CASGAQGHEQFF.

The chain carries TRBV4-2 and TRBJ1-5; no clear D gene. The V gene lost 0 bases and the J gene lost 0 bases, with 6 bases spanning the gap. Per germline, CDR1 LGHNA and CDR2 YNFKEQ. CDR3 length: 15 amino acids. The CDR3 DNA reads as TGTGCCAGCAGCCAAGAACAGACTAGCAATCAGCCCCAGCATTTT. Protein: CASSQEQTSNQPQHF.

This clonotype was picked up a small number of times. V is TRBV14 and J is TRBJ1-6, with D perhaps matching TRBD1 (5 bases). The germline gives CDR1 SGHDN, CDR2 FVKESK. This CDR3 is 16 amino acids long. Trimming cost V 0 bases and J 5 bases, with 11 bases left between them. CDR3 sequence reads: CASSQDWDWDNSPLHF. CDR3 coding DNA: TGTGCCAGCAGCCAAGATTGGGACTGGGATAATTCACCCCTCCACTTT. Based on the CDR3 plus reference TRBV14 and TRBJ1-6, the full variable domain is EAGVTQFPSHSVIEKGQTVTLRCDPISGHDNLYWYRRVMGKEIKFLLHFVKESKQDESGMPNNRFLAERTGGTYSTLKVQPAELEDSGVYFCASSQDWDWDNSPLHFGNGTRLTVT.

The CDR3 DNA follows: TGTGCCAGCAGTTTCGGACTTGCCTACGAGCAGTACTTC. It is translated as CASSFGLAYEQYF. The chain links TRBV27 to TRBJ2-7, with D tentatively TRBD2 (5 bases). V was trimmed by 3 bases and J by 2 bases, leaving 8 bases between them. The CDR3 totals 13 residues. From germline, CDR1 is MNHEY and CDR2 SMNVEV (reference sequence).

Concerning this clonotype itself: The germline gene is not matched at one end of the junction; a read error may be the cause. V is TRBV12-3 or TRBV12-4 and J is TRBJ1-4; D gene uncertain. This CDR3 is built from 16 residues. DNA for the CDR3: TGTGCCGGCAGCCCTCCAGTCCCTGCAACTAATGAAAAACTGTTTTTT. Protein product: CAGSPPVPATNEKLFF.

This clonotype appeared many times. The chain links TRBV7-9 to TRBJ1-1; 10 bases align to TRBD1. CDR3 size: 15 residues. The V gene's germline CDR1 is SEHNR and CDR2 FQNEAQ (reference sequence). V gave up 4 bases and J gave up 5 bases; unmatched junction bases: 7. In nucleotides, the CDR3 is TGTGCCAGCAGCTCCCGGGACAGGGGTTTGACTGAAGCTTTCTTT. This sequence encodes CASSSRDRGLTEAFF.

V usage is TRBV7-9 and J usage is TRBJ2-5, with 7 bases aligning to TRBD1. Germline V lookup: CDR1 SEHNR, CDR2 FQNEAQ (reference sequence). The length of the CDR3 is 14 residues. The V segment lost 5 bases and the J segment 4 bases; nucleotides outside the gene matches: 7. This chain's CDR3 is CASSDTQGVETQYF. The DNA for the CDR3 is TGTGCCAGCAGCGACACCCAGGGGGTAGAGACCCAGTACTTC.

This clonotype was counted between two and nine times. The chain joins TRBV14 to TRBJ1-4, with TRBD1 identical over 8 bases. CDR1 SGHDN and CDR2 FVKESK come from the germline V gene. Trimming removed 1 base from V and 6 bases from J; junction bases left unmatched: 4. The CDR3 runs 15 residues. The CDR3 DNA is TGTGCCAGCAGCCAAGGAGCAGGGGGCGATGAAAAACTGTTTTTT. The encoded protein is CASSQGAGGDEKLFF. The full variable domain, completed using reference TRBV14 and TRBJ1-4, is EAGVTQFPSHSVIEKGQTVTLRCDPISGHDNLYWYRRVMGKEIKFLLHFVKESKQDESGMPNNRFLAERTGGTYSTLKVQPAELEDSGVYFCASSQGAGGDEKLFFGSGTQLSVL.

This clonotype came up a few times. The gene calls are TRBV6-6 and TRBJ1-5; 7 positions agree with TRBD1. The length of the CDR3 is 16 residues. The germline V gene encodes CDR1 MNHNY and CDR2 SVGAGI (reference sequence). The V and J ends lost 5 bases and 3 bases, in that order; junction bases with no gene match: 10. The CDR3 DNA reads as TGTGCCAGCAGTCCCCCCGGGACAGCCAACAATCAGCCCCAGCATTTT. Protein sequence: CASSPPGTANNQPQHF.

This clonotype was detected a few times. The chain combines TRBV6-1 with TRBJ2-3; 9 bases map to TRBD2. The germline CDR1 and CDR2 sequences are MNHNS and SASEGT. The J segment lost 5 bases and the V segment lost 2 bases, leaving 14 bases of the junction unmatched. The CDR3 is 18 residues long. The CDR3 loop is CASSEYDAGGPIVDTQYF. The CDR3 DNA reads TGTGCCAGCAGTGAATATGATGCGGGGGGGCCGATAGTAGATACGCAGTATTTT.

The chain uses TRBV12-3 or TRBV12-4 and TRBJ2-3; D might be TRBD2 (5 bases). The CDR3 has 15 amino acids. V was shortened by 6 bases and J by 2 bases, with 15 bases between the two germline ends. The CDR3 loop reads CASRTWRADTDTQYF. The CDR3 nucleotides are TGTGCCAGCAGAACTTGGCGGGCGGACACAGATACGCAGTATTTT.

This clonotype showed up just once. The rearrangement joins TRBV15 to TRBJ1-2; D remains unclear. CDR3 size: 15 residues. In germline, CDR1 is LNHNV, CDR2 YYDKDF (reference sequence). V was shortened by 5 bases and J by 6 bases, with 19 bases between the two germline ends. The CDR3 sequence is CATSPPLEPENGYTF. The CDR3 DNA reads TGTGCCACCAGCCCTCCTTTAGAGCCTGAAAATGGCTACACCTTC.

In DNA form, the CDR3 reads TGTGCCAGCAGCCAACTAGCGGGGGGATTTCATACGCAGTATTTT. Translating it yields CASSQLAGGFHTQYF. The chain joins TRBV12-3 or TRBV12-4 to TRBJ2-3, with TRBD2 identical over 12 bases. The V gene end was trimmed by 6 bases and the J gene end by 7 bases; junction bases not matched to a gene: 8. The CDR3 consists of 15 residues.

The chain combines TRBV4-1 with TRBJ2-5; D is ambiguous. Germline V CDR1 and CDR2: MGHRA, YSYEKL. V was trimmed by 0 bases and J by 1 base, leaving 9 bases between them. The CDR3 extends over 15 amino acids. The CDR3 DNA is TGCGCCAGCAGCCAAGATCCGGAGCGCCAAGAGACCCAGTACTTC. Amino acids: CASSQDPERQETQYF.

The V gene is TRBV27, the J gene TRBJ2-7; 7 nucleotides match TRBD1. J was trimmed by 4 bases and V by 3 bases; bases with no gene match: 3. Germline V gene lookup returns CDR1 MNHEY and CDR2 SMNVEV (reference sequence). The CDR3 consists of 13 residues. The CDR3 nucleotides read TGTGCCAGCAGTTTTGCAGGGGGTTACGAGCAGTACGTC. It yields the protein CASSFAGGYEQYV.

This clonotype was counted a few times. The rearrangement links TRBV7-8 to TRBJ2-1, with 9 bases lining up with TRBD1. The CDR3 is made up of 15 amino acids. J lost 7 bases, V lost 4 bases, and 8 bases had no gene match. Germline loops: CDR1 SGHVS, CDR2 FQNEAQ. The CDR3 is CASSSLPGQGNEQFF. CDR3 nucleotides: TGTGCCAGCAGCTCGTTGCCGGGACAGGGTAATGAGCAGTTCTTC.

This clonotype was recorded many times. The V call is TRBV9, the J call TRBJ2-1; 11 bases agree with TRBD2. The CDR3 runs to 14 residues. Germline V lookup: CDR1 SGDLS, CDR2 YYNGEE. V was pared by 7 bases and J by 7 bases, with 7 bases of the junction left unmatched. For the CDR3, the DNA is TGTGCCAGCTCCGTAGCGGGGGGGCCAAATGAGCAGTTCTTC. Translated: CASSVAGGPNEQFF. The complete variable domain, with remaining parts taken from reference TRBV9 and TRBJ2-1, reads DSGVTQTPKHLITATGQRVTLRCSPRSGDLSVYWYQQSLDQGLQFLIQYYNGEERAKGNILERFSAQQFPDLHSELNLSSLELGDSALYFCASSVAGGPNEQFFGPGTRLTVL.